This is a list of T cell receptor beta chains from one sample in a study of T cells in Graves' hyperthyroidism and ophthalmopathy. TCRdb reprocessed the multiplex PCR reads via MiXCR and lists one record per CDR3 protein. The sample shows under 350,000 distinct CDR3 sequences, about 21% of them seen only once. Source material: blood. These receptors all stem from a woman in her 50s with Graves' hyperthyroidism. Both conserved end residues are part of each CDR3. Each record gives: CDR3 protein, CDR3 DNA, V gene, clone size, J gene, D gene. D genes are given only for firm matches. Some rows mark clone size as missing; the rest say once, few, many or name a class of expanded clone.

CDR3 protein: CASSFSRPQHTDTQYF
CDR3 DNA: TGTGCCAGCAGTTTCTCCCGCCCCCAACACACAGATACGCAGTATTTT
V gene: TRBV12-3/TRBV12-4
clone size: NA
J gene: TRBJ2-3
D gene: NA

CDR3 protein: CSARAQESSYNEQFF
CDR3 DNA: TGCAGTGCTAGAGCGCAGGAAAGCTCCTACAATGAGCAGTTCTTC
V gene: TRBV20-1
clone size: many
J gene: TRBJ2-1
D gene: NA

CDR3 protein: CASSQQGSTEAFF
CDR3 DNA: TGCGCCAGCAGCCAACAGGGGAGTACTGAAGCTTTCTTT
V gene: TRBV5-1
clone size: many
J gene: TRBJ1-1
D gene: TRBD1

CDR3 protein: CASSLELAGGIGAYNEQFF
CDR3 DNA: TGTGCCAGCAGCTTAGAACTAGCGGGAGGCATCGGCGCCTACAATGAGCAGTTCTTC
V gene: TRBV11-3
clone size: many
J gene: TRBJ2-1
D gene: TRBD2

CDR3 protein: CASSLGNSGGHTQYF
CDR3 DNA: TGCGCCAGCAGCTTGGGAAATAGCGGGGGACATACGCAGTATTTT
V gene: TRBV5-1
clone size: NA
J gene: TRBJ2-3
D gene: TRBD2

CDR3 protein: CSVEAPDRSSYNEQFF
CDR3 DNA: TGCAGCGTTGAAGCCCCGGACAGGTCCTCCTACAATGAGCAGTTCTTC
V gene: TRBV29-1
clone size: many
J gene: TRBJ2-1
D gene: TRBD1

CDR3 protein: CASTGGHLNREDFF
CDR3 DNA: TGTGCCAGCACCGGAGGACACCTAAACCGTGAAGATTTCTTC
V gene: TRBV28
clone size: once
J gene: TRBJ2-1
D gene: NA

CDR3 protein: CVTSREGAGSWRTGELFF
CDR3 DNA: TGTGTCACCAGCAGAGAGGGGGCCGGATCCTGGAGGACCGGGGAGCTGTTTTTT
V gene: TRBV15
clone size: NA
J gene: TRBJ2-2
D gene: TRBD1

CDR3 protein: CASSFSGVEKLFF
CDR3 DNA: TGTGCCAGCAGTTTCAGCGGGGTCGAAAAACTGTTTTTT
V gene: TRBV12-3/TRBV12-4
clone size: few
J gene: TRBJ1-4
D gene: NA

CDR3 protein: CASSLGVSGDTDTQYF
CDR3 DNA: TGTGCCAGCAGTTTAGGTGTTAGCGGTGACACAGATACGCAGTATTTT
V gene: TRBV28
clone size: NA
J gene: TRBJ2-3
D gene: NA

CDR3 protein: CASSKRDRRDTQYF
CDR3 DNA: TGTGCCAGCAGCAAACGGGACAGACGAGATACGCAGTATTTT
V gene: TRBV11-2
clone size: many
J gene: TRBJ2-3
D gene: TRBD1

CDR3 protein: CATARVVYEQYF
CDR3 DNA: TGTGCCACCGCCAGGGTAGTGTACGAGCAGTACTTC
V gene: TRBV10-3
clone size: few
J gene: TRBJ2-7
D gene: NA

CDR3 protein: CASSPGGVREQYF
CDR3 DNA: TGTGCCAGCAGCCCAGGGGGAGTTAGGGAGCAGTACTTC
V gene: TRBV7-2
clone size: few
J gene: TRBJ2-7
D gene: TRBD1

CDR3 protein: CASSLMKGGTQYF
CDR3 DNA: TGTGCCAGCAGCTTAATGAAAGGCGGTACGCAGTATTTT
V gene: TRBV7-3
clone size: many
J gene: TRBJ2-3
D gene: NA

CDR3 protein: CASSFTGVGVNQPQHF
CDR3 DNA: TGTGCCAGCAGTTTCACAGGGGTTGGGGTCAATCAGCCCCAGCATTTT
V gene: TRBV6-1
clone size: many
J gene: TRBJ1-5
D gene: TRBD1

CDR3 protein: CASSLRAGTSGLYEQYF
CDR3 DNA: TGTGCCAGCAGCTTACGTGCCGGGACTAGCGGCCTCTACGAGCAGTACTTC
V gene: TRBV11-3
clone size: few
J gene: TRBJ2-7
D gene: TRBD2

CDR3 protein: CSARRPLGSTDTQYF
CDR3 DNA: TGCAGTGCTAGAAGGCCCTTGGGAAGCACAGATACGCAGTATTTT
V gene: TRBV20-1
clone size: many
J gene: TRBJ2-3
D gene: NA

CDR3 protein: CASSGLAAGETEAFF
CDR3 DNA: TGTGCCAGCAGCGGATTGGCGGCAGGAGAAACTGAAGCTTTCTTT
V gene: TRBV5-6
clone size: NA
J gene: TRBJ1-1
D gene: NA

CDR3 protein: CASKQERRITDTQYF
CDR3 DNA: TGTGCCAGCAAACAGGAGCGAAGGATCACAGATACGCAGTATTTT
V gene: TRBV2
clone size: few
J gene: TRBJ2-3
D gene: NA

CDR3 protein: CASSYATGRHGELFF
CDR3 DNA: TGTGCCAGCAGTTACGCTACAGGGAGGCACGGGGAGCTGTTTTTT
V gene: TRBV6-6
clone size: few
J gene: TRBJ2-2
D gene: NA

CDR3 protein: CASSSQAGEPAGELFF
CDR3 DNA: TGTGCCAGCAGCTCCCAAGCGGGAGAGCCCGCCGGGGAGCTGTTTTTT
V gene: TRBV11-2
clone size: few
J gene: TRBJ2-2
D gene: TRBD2

CDR3 protein: CASSAVYSNQPQHF
CDR3 DNA: TGTGCCAGCAGTGCAGTGTATAGCAATCAGCCCCAGCATTTT
V gene: TRBV2
clone size: many
J gene: TRBJ1-5
D gene: NA

CDR3 protein: CSARVPSDGTDTQYF
CDR3 DNA: TGCAGTGCTAGGGTCCCTAGCGACGGAACAGATACGCAGTATTTT
V gene: TRBV20-1
clone size: many
J gene: TRBJ2-3
D gene: NA

CDR3 protein: CASRGRLAGGGTDTQYF
CDR3 DNA: TGTGCCAGCAGAGGACGACTAGCGGGAGGAGGCACAGATACGCAGTATTTT
V gene: TRBV7-9
clone size: many
J gene: TRBJ2-3
D gene: TRBD2

CDR3 protein: CSASIPSGVSTDTQYF
CDR3 DNA: TGCAGTGCTTCCATACCTAGCGGGGTTAGCACAGATACGCAGTATTTT
V gene: TRBV20-1
clone size: many
J gene: TRBJ2-3
D gene: TRBD2

CDR3 protein: CATRARDRGNIGEQFF
CDR3 DNA: TGTGCCACCAGGGCCCGGGACAGGGGGAATATAGGCGAGCAGTTCTTC
V gene: TRBV24-1
clone size: many
J gene: TRBJ2-1
D gene: TRBD1

CDR3 protein: CASSLRTASTDTQYF
CDR3 DNA: TGTGCCAGCAGCCTCCGGACAGCTAGCACAGATACGCAGTATTTT
V gene: TRBV9
clone size: many
J gene: TRBJ2-3
D gene: NA

CDR3 protein: CASTRRTGGPYEQYF
CDR3 DNA: TGTGCCAGCACTAGGAGGACAGGGGGCCCCTACGAGCAGTACTTC
V gene: TRBV28
clone size: many
J gene: TRBJ2-7
D gene: TRBD1

CDR3 protein: CSVKGAGSSSEAFF
CDR3 DNA: TGCAGCGTGAAGGGGGCAGGGTCGTCTTCTGAAGCTTTCTTT
V gene: TRBV29-1
clone size: NA
J gene: TRBJ1-1
D gene: TRBD1

CDR3 protein: CSANRGAGAYEQYF
CDR3 DNA: TGCAGTGCCAATCGAGGGGCAGGGGCCTACGAGCAGTACTTC
V gene: TRBV20-1
clone size: many
J gene: TRBJ2-7
D gene: NA

CDR3 protein: CASSLNQGGGFYNEQFF
CDR3 DNA: TGTGCCAGCAGCCTAAACCAAGGAGGGGGGTTTTACAATGAGCAGTTCTTC
V gene: TRBV7-9
clone size: many
J gene: TRBJ2-1
D gene: NA

CDR3 protein: CASSSDLAVQETQYF
CDR3 DNA: TGCGCCAGCAGCTCCGACCTAGCGGTACAAGAGACCCAGTACTTC
V gene: TRBV5-1
clone size: NA
J gene: TRBJ2-5
D gene: TRBD2

CDR3 protein: CASSLSSRWETQYF
CDR3 DNA: TGTGCCAGCAGTTTATCCTCCAGATGGGAGACCCAGTACTTC
V gene: TRBV27
clone size: NA
J gene: TRBJ2-5
D gene: NA

CDR3 protein: CASSRGNMYEQYF
CDR3 DNA: TGTGCCAGCAGCCGGGGAAACATGTACGAGCAGTACTTC
V gene: TRBV3-1
clone size: few
J gene: TRBJ2-7
D gene: NA

CDR3 protein: CASGLRDEQFF
CDR3 DNA: TGTGCTAGTGGTTTAAGGGATGAGCAGTTCTTC
V gene: TRBV12-5
clone size: many
J gene: TRBJ2-1
D gene: NA

CDR3 protein: CASRFGGSDTQYF
CDR3 DNA: TGTGCCAGCAGGTTCGGGGGGTCAGATACGCAGTATTTT
V gene: TRBV12-3/TRBV12-4
clone size: NA
J gene: TRBJ2-3
D gene: TRBD2

CDR3 protein: CASSSQGADGYTF
CDR3 DNA: TGTGCCAGCAGCTCCCAGGGGGCTGATGGCTACACCTTC
V gene: TRBV5-8
clone size: NA
J gene: TRBJ1-2
D gene: TRBD1

CDR3 protein: CASSLLLANQETQYF
CDR3 DNA: TGTGCCAGCAGCTTATTACTAGCAAACCAAGAGACCCAGTACTTC
V gene: TRBV11-2
clone size: many
J gene: TRBJ2-5
D gene: NA

CDR3 protein: CASSPTSGRAREQYF
CDR3 DNA: TGTGCCAGCAGCCCAACTAGCGGGAGGGCCCGGGAGCAGTACTTC
V gene: TRBV11-2
clone size: NA
J gene: TRBJ2-7
D gene: TRBD2

CDR3 protein: CASSTENTGELFF
CDR3 DNA: TGCGCCAGCAGCACAGAAAACACCGGGGAGCTGTTTTTT
V gene: TRBV5-1
clone size: few
J gene: TRBJ2-2
D gene: NA

CDR3 protein: CASSRPGSEKDTQYF
CDR3 DNA: TGTGCCAGCAGCCGCCCAGGGAGTGAGAAAGATACGCAGTATTTT
V gene: TRBV6-1
clone size: NA
J gene: TRBJ2-3
D gene: NA

CDR3 protein: CSVLVAAKLDEQYF
CDR3 DNA: TGCAGCGTATTAGTCGCTGCAAAACTAGACGAGCAGTACTTC
V gene: TRBV29-1
clone size: NA
J gene: TRBJ2-7
D gene: NA

CDR3 protein: CATKPLAGGWTDTQYF
CDR3 DNA: TGTGCCACAAAGCCCCTAGCGGGAGGGTGGACAGATACGCAGTATTTT
V gene: TRBV28
clone size: many
J gene: TRBJ2-3
D gene: TRBD2

CDR3 protein: CASSLPVYEQYF
CDR3 DNA: TGTGCCAGCAGTTTACCGGTATACGAGCAGTACTTC
V gene: TRBV28
clone size: many
J gene: TRBJ2-7
D gene: NA

CDR3 protein: CASTPPGPHRFDYGYTF
CDR3 DNA: TGTGCCAGCACCCCACCGGGACCTCATAGATTCGACTATGGCTACACCTTC
V gene: TRBV25-1
clone size: NA
J gene: TRBJ1-2
D gene: NA

CDR3 protein: CASSQSRTSGKYNEQFF
CDR3 DNA: TGTGCCAGCAGCCAATCAAGGACTAGCGGGAAATACAATGAGCAGTTCTTC
V gene: TRBV3-1
clone size: many
J gene: TRBJ2-1
D gene: TRBD2

CDR3 protein: CAWSVRKGPIYEQYF
CDR3 DNA: TGTGCCTGGAGTGTACGGAAAGGGCCCATCTACGAGCAGTACTTC
V gene: TRBV30
clone size: many
J gene: TRBJ2-7
D gene: NA

CDR3 protein: CASSQEAVRQYNSPLHF
CDR3 DNA: TGTGCCAGCAGCCAAGAAGCGGTACGGCAATATAATTCACCCCTCCACTTT
V gene: TRBV4-2
clone size: few
J gene: TRBJ1-6
D gene: NA

CDR3 protein: CSALQRWLSGTEAFF
CDR3 DNA: TGCAGTGCTCTCCAAAGGTGGCTCTCGGGCACTGAAGCTTTCTTT
V gene: TRBV20-1
clone size: many
J gene: TRBJ1-1
D gene: NA

CDR3 protein: CASSRTGAEQYF
CDR3 DNA: TGTGCCAGCAGTCGGACAGGGGCCGAGCAGTACTTC
V gene: TRBV2
clone size: few
J gene: TRBJ2-7
D gene: TRBD1

CDR3 protein: CSARDAREFSHEQFF
CDR3 DNA: TGCAGTGCTAGAGATGCGCGGGAGTTTTCGCATGAGCAGTTCTTC
V gene: TRBV20-1
clone size: NA
J gene: TRBJ2-1
D gene: TRBD2

CDR3 protein: CASSIGDFADTQYF
CDR3 DNA: TGTGCCAGTAGTATAGGGGACTTCGCGGATACGCAGTATTTT
V gene: TRBV19
clone size: NA
J gene: TRBJ2-3
D gene: NA

CDR3 protein: CSVRQQETQYF
CDR3 DNA: TGCAGCGTGAGACAGCAAGAGACCCAGTACTTC
V gene: TRBV29-1
clone size: many
J gene: TRBJ2-5
D gene: NA

CDR3 protein: CASSVTSRVSGGEQYF
CDR3 DNA: TGTGCCAGCAGTGTAACTAGCCGGGTATCGGGGGGGGAGCAGTACTTC
V gene: TRBV6-1
clone size: NA
J gene: TRBJ2-7
D gene: TRBD2

CDR3 protein: CASSLAQGGGEQFF
CDR3 DNA: TGTGCCAGCAGCTTGGCACAGGGGGGGGGTGAGCAGTTCTTC
V gene: TRBV7-9
clone size: NA
J gene: TRBJ2-1
D gene: NA